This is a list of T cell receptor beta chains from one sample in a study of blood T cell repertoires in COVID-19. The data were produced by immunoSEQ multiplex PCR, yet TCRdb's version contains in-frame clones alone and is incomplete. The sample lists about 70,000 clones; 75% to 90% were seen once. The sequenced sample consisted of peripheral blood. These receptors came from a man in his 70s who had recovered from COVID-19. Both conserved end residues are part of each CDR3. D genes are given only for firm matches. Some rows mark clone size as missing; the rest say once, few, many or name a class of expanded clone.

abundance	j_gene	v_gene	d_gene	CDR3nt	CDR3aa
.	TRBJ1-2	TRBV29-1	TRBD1	TGCAGCGGGCTTACGGGGACAGGATATGGCTACACCTTC	CSGLTGTGYGYTF
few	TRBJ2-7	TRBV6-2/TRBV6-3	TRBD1	TGTGCCAGCAGTTACCCGACAGGGACCTACGAGCAGTACTTC	CASSYPTGTYEQYF
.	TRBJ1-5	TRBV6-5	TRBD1	TGTGCCAGCGGGGACAGAAACAATCAGCCCCAGCATTTT	CASGDRNNQPQHF
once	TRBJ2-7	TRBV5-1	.	TGCGCCAGCAGCCTACGAACGGGCCAGGGCGCCAACGAGCAGTACTTC	CASSLRTGQGANEQYF
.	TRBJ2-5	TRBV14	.	TGTGCCAGCAGCCAAGGGGCAATCTTGCAAGAGACCCAGTACTTC	CASSQGAILQETQYF
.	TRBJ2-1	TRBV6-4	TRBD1	TGTGCCAGCAGCCGGGACAGCGCATACAATGAGCAGTTCTTC	CASSRDSAYNEQFF
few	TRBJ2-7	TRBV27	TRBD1	TGTGCCAGCAGTCCCGGGACAGGGCGGAGCTCCTACGAGCAGTACTTC	CASSPGTGRSSYEQYF
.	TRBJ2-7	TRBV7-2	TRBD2	TGTGCCAGCAGCTCCGAGTCGAGGACTAGCGGGACCTTTTTC	CASSSESRTSGTFF
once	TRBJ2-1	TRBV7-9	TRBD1	TGTGCCAGCAGCGACCGGACAGGGAGGACTGAGCAGTTCTTC	CASSDRTGRTEQFF
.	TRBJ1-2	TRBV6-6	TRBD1	TGTGCCAGCAGACGACAGGGGTCGGATGGCTACACCTTC	CASRRQGSDGYTF
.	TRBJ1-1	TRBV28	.	TGTGCCAGCAGCCTACCAGAGGGCGAAGCTTTCTTT	CASSLPEGEAFF
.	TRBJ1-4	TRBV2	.	TGTGCCAGCAGACAGGGTACAGGATATGAAAAACTGTTTTTT	CASRQGTGYEKLFF
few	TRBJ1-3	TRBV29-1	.	TGCAGCGTCCTATCGACGGAGAGCTCTGGAAACACCATATATTTT	CSVLSTESSGNTIYF
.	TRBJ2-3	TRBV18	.	TGTGCCAGCTCACGGGCCACCACGAAAAGCACAGATACGCAGTATTTT	CASSRATTKSTDTQYF
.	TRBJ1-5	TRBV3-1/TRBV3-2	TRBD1	TGTGCCAGCAGCCAAGATCCCACAGGGGGGAATCGGCCCCAGCATTTT	CASSQDPTGGNRPQHF
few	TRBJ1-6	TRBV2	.	TGTGCCAGCAGTGTTGGAGAAGGCTATAATTCACCCCTCCACTTT	CASSVGEGYNSPLHF
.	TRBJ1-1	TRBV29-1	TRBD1	TGCAGCCCAAGCGAGGGGGCAACTGAAGCTTTCTTT	CSPSEGATEAFF
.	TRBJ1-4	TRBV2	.	TGTGCCAGCAGTGAAAACAGGATAGGCGAAAAACTGTTTTTT	CASSENRIGEKLFF
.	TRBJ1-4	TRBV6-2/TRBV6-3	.	TGTGCCAGCAGCCGAGCAGGGAACTCCGGCGAAAAACTGTTTTTT	CASSRAGNSGEKLFF
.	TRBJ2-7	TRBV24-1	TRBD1	TGTGCCACCAGTTCTGACAGGGGAACCTATTACGAGCAGTACTTC	CATSSDRGTYYEQYF
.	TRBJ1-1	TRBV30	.	TGTGCCTGGATTCTGTTCAGGGACACTGAAGCTTTCTTT	CAWILFRDTEAFF
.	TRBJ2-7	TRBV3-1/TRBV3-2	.	TGTGCCAGCAGCCCCGGGTCCTACGAGCAGTACTTC	CASSPGSYEQYF
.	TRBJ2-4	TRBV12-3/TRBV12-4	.	TGTGCCAGCAGTTTCCTTGGAGGGAACATTCAGTACTTC	CASSFLGGNIQYF
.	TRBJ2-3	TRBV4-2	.	TGTGCCAGCAGCCAATTCCTAGCGATGGGGGCAGATACGCAGTATTTT	CASSQFLAMGADTQYF
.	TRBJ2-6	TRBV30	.	TGTGCCTGGAAGCACGACTCTGGGGCCAACGTCCTGACTTTC	CAWKHDSGANVLTF
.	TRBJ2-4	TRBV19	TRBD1	TGTGCCAGTAGTGACCGGGACAGGCGAGACAACATTCAGTACTTC	CASSDRDRRDNIQYF
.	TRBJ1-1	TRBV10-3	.	TGTGCCATCAGTGCAACTCTGAACACTGAAGCTTTCTTT	CAISATLNTEAFF